Following are 12 T cell receptor beta chains from one sample sequenced in a study of OX40 agonist ivuxolimab in advanced cancers. Libraries were prepared by immunoSEQ multiplex PCR; TCRdb keeps only in-frame clonotypes and omits some of them. The sample has tens of thousands of clones, roughly 88% seen once. Here the sequenced sample was CD4+ or CD8+ T cells sorted from blood, taken in a trial of the OX40 agonist ivuxolimab. The receptor set was obtained from an adult with an advanced solid tumor such as melanoma, head and neck, liver or kidney cancer.

V usage is TRBV6-7 and J usage is TRBJ2-5; 8 nucleotides agree with TRBD1. TRBV6-7 is sorted into the ORF group, with uncertain function. Unmatched junction bases numbered 4, after V lost 2 bases and J lost 2 bases. This CDR3 comprises 15 residues. As DNA, the CDR3 is TGTGCCAGCAGTTACCCCGGACAGGGACAAGAGACCCAGTACTTC. It translates to CASSYPGQGQETQYF.

This chain joins TRBV7-2 and TRBJ1-5; TRBD1 aligns across 8 bases. The CDR3 has 13 residues. CDR1 is SGHTA and CDR2 is FQGNSA in the germline V gene. With 8 bases clipped from V and 3 bases from J, the junction kept 3 bases outside the gene matches. The CDR3 DNA reads TGTGCCAGCCAGGGGGCCCTCAATCAGCCCCAGCATTTT. Protein product: CASQGALNQPQHF.

The rearrangement links TRBV5-8 to TRBJ2-5; possibly TRBD2 for D (6 bases). Trimming cost V 0 bases and J 4 bases, with 22 bases left between them. The CDR3 has 18 amino acids. The V gene's germline CDR1 is SGHTS and CDR2 YDEGEE. The CDR3, as DNA: TGTGCCAGCAGCTTGGGGAATGAAGCGGGCCCCCAAGGAGAGACCCAGTACTTC. As protein: CASSLGNEAGPQGETQYF.

The J gene is TRBJ1-1, the V gene TRBV6-6; TRBD1 might be the D (6 bases). V lost 8 bases to trimming and J lost 7 bases, with 20 bases between them. Germline V CDR1 and CDR2: MNHNY, SVGAGI (reference sequence). The CDR3 loop spans 14 amino acids. CDR3 protein: CASLARDTSYEAFF. The CDR3 region has the DNA TGTGCCAGCCTCGCCCGGGACACCTCTTATGAAGCTTTCTTT.

The gene calls are TRBV19 and TRBJ2-7; 9 bases line up with TRBD1. The CDR3 covers 16 residues. With V trimmed by 3 bases and J by 7 bases, 13 bases remained unmatched. CDR1 is LNHDA and CDR2 is SQIVND in the germline V gene (reference sequence). The CDR3 DNA follows: TGTGCCAGTAGTATCTTACAGGGGGCACAACCTAAAGAGCAGTACTTC. Its protein product is CASSILQGAQPKEQYF.

This chain links TRBV7-9 with TRBJ1-1; 7 bases are shared with TRBD1. Trimming at V came to 3 bases and at J to 5 bases, leaving 6 bases not matched to a gene. The CDR3 is made up of 14 amino acids. Looked up from germline, CDR1 is SEHNR and CDR2 is FQNEAQ (reference sequence). CDR3 sequence reads: CASSLMSGGTEAFF. CDR3 nucleotides: TGTGCCAGCAGCTTGATGTCAGGGGGAACTGAAGCTTTCTTT.

This clone is deemed medium-sized. The CDR3 loop reads CASSYSEGYYEQYF. CDR3 in DNA: TGTGCCAGCAGTTACTCGGAAGGTTACTACGAGCAGTACTTC. The J gene is TRBJ2-7, the V gene TRBV6-5; D remains ambiguous. V lost 0 bases and J 3 bases, leaving 9 bases between the germline ends. This CDR3 spans 14 amino acids. CDR1 and CDR2 from the germline V gene are MNHEY and SVGAGI.

V usage is TRBV4-3 and J usage is TRBJ2-5; 8 nucleotides agree with TRBD2. The J call may not be correct, given that the DNA end is closer to TRBJ2-7. Looked up from germline, CDR1 is LGHNA and CDR2 is YSLEER. The CDR3 length is 16 residues. The CDR3 loop is CASSQDSGGAGREQYF. The DNA of the CDR3 is TGCGCCAGCAGCCAAGATTCGGGGGGGGCCGGCCGCGAGCAGTACTTC.

The chain is built from TRBV11-2 and TRBJ2-2; TRBD1 is a possible D gene (6 bases). The CDR3 totals 14 residues. CDR1 and CDR2 from the germline V gene are SGHAT and FQNNGV. V lost 5 bases, J lost 0 bases, and 7 bases lay in between. The CDR3 sequence is CASSGQSNTGELFF. DNA for the CDR3: TGTGCCAGCAGCGGACAGTCGAACACCGGGGAGCTGTTTTTT.

The table lists this clone with a few counts. The chain links TRBV27 to TRBJ1-5, with D perhaps matching TRBD1 (5 bases). In germline, CDR1 is MNHEY, CDR2 SMNVEV (reference sequence). The CDR3 is 15 amino acids. V lost 0 bases to trimming and J lost 6 bases, with 12 bases between them. CDR3 coding DNA: TGTGCCAGCAGTTTATCGGGCGGGACGATTCAGCCCCAGCATTTT. Residues: CASSLSGGTIQPQHF.

J is TRBJ1-1 and V is TRBV6-6; D might be TRBD1 (5 bases). Germline V CDR1 and CDR2: MNHNY, SVGAGI (reference sequence). V shed 7 bases and J shed 4 bases, with 19 bases lying between them. The CDR3 totals 15 residues. CDR3 region: CASISPGTASTEAFF. As DNA, the CDR3 is TGTGCCAGCATTTCTCCCGGGACTGCGAGCACTGAAGCTTTCTTT.

V and J are TRBV27 and TRBJ2-7; D tentatively reads TRBD1 or TRBD2 (5 bases each). This CDR3 spans 13 amino acids. Trimming shortened V by 4 bases and J by 5 bases, and 12 bases separated the two germline ends. Germline V CDR1 and CDR2: MNHEY, SMNVEV (reference sequence). The CDR3 nucleotides read TGTGCCAGCAGTTACTCAGGGACCAACGAGCAGTACTTC. This translates into CASSYSGTNEQYF.